This is a list of T cell receptor beta chains from one sample in a study of CD8 T cells in ankylosing spondylitis. MiXCR, run by TCRdb on the 5' RACE reads, gives a single entry per CDR3 protein. Of fewer than 250,000 distinct CDR3 sequences listed, over 9.5% are singletons. The sample comprised blood, either unsorted or a sorted T cell fraction (not recorded which). These receptors were collected from a male donor with ankylosing spondylitis or in good health (not recorded which). Each CDR3 is given with its conserved first and last residue. Each record gives: clone size, D gene, J gene, V gene, CDR3 protein, CDR3 DNA. D genes are given only for firm matches. A clone size is listed for some rows: how often the clone was seen (once, few, many), or a class if it is expanded.

size: .; D: TRBD1; J: TRBJ2-7; V: TRBV7-2; CDR3: CASSLKGWAGGEQYF; DNA: TGTGCCAGCAGCCTAAAGGGATGGGCAGGGGGAGAGCAGTACTTC
size: few; D: .; J: TRBJ2-1; V: TRBV18; CDR3: CASSPDFNEQFF; DNA: TGTGCCAGCTCACCAGACTTCAATGAGCAGTTCTTC
size: many; D: .; J: TRBJ1-1; V: TRBV5-1; CDR3: CASSLDPPGAAYTEAFF; DNA: TGCGCCAGCAGCTTGGATCCCCCAGGGGCGGCTTACACTGAAGCTTTCTTT
size: .; D: .; J: TRBJ1-1; V: TRBV2; CDR3: CASSDVGHLNTEAFF; DNA: TGTGCCAGCAGTGATGTAGGACATTTGAACACTGAAGCTTTCTTT
size: many; D: TRBD1; J: TRBJ1-6; V: TRBV5-1; CDR3: CASSISGTGGNSPLHF; DNA: TGCGCCAGCAGCATTTCCGGGACAGGCGGTAATTCACCCCTCCACTTT
size: few; D: .; J: TRBJ2-7; V: TRBV5-1; CDR3: CASKQVGGYEQYF; DNA: TGCGCCAGCAAGCAGGTCGGAGGCTACGAGCAGTACTTC
size: few; D: .; J: TRBJ2-1; V: TRBV7-9; CDR3: CASSSYGQRGQWGEQFF; DNA: TGTGCCAGCAGCTCATACGGACAGCGGGGTCAATGGGGTGAGCAGTTCTTC
size: .; D: TRBD1; J: TRBJ2-2; V: TRBV12-3/TRBV12-4; CDR3: CASSRTGAGELFF; DNA: TGTGCCAGCAGCCGCACAGGGGCCGGGGAGCTGTTTTTT
size: many; D: .; J: TRBJ2-7; V: TRBV6-5; CDR3: CASSYSPSGSYEQYF; DNA: TGTGCCAGCAGTTACTCCCCTTCAGGGTCCTACGAGCAGTACTTC
size: few; D: TRBD2; J: TRBJ2-3; V: TRBV9; CDR3: CASSVAASGSSTDTQYF; DNA: TGTGCCAGCAGCGTAGCGGCTAGCGGGTCGTCCACAGATACGCAGTATTTT
size: .; D: TRBD2; J: TRBJ2-3; V: TRBV5-1; CDR3: CASNQLQREGTDTQYF; DNA: TGCGCCAGCAACCAGCTACAGCGGGAGGGCACAGATACGCAGTATTTT
size: .; D: .; J: TRBJ1-6; V: TRBV3-1; CDR3: CASSIASSYNSPLHF; DNA: TGTGCCAGCAGTATAGCTAGCTCCTATAATTCACCCCTCCACTTT
size: .; D: .; J: TRBJ2-1; V: TRBV20-1; CDR3: CSVPQNEQFF; DNA: TGCAGTGTTCCACAGAATGAGCAGTTCTTC
size: many; D: .; J: TRBJ1-6; V: TRBV11-2; CDR3: CASSLVTSPLHF; DNA: TGTGCCAGCAGCTTAGTCACCTCACCCCTCCACTTT
size: many; D: TRBD2; J: TRBJ2-2; V: TRBV10-3; CDR3: CAISEGGTSASNTGELFF; DNA: TGTGCCATCAGTGAGGGGGGGACTAGCGCATCTAACACCGGGGAGCTGTTTTTT
size: many; D: TRBD2; J: TRBJ2-7; V: TRBV6-5; CDR3: CASSYSTSGNSYEQYF; DNA: TGTGCCAGCAGTTACTCCACTAGCGGGAACTCCTACGAGCAGTACTTC
size: many; D: .; J: TRBJ1-1; V: TRBV5-1; CDR3: CASRDAAEAFF; DNA: TGCGCCTCTCGGGACGCCGCTGAAGCTTTCTTT
size: many; D: .; J: TRBJ1-5; V: TRBV20-1; CDR3: CSARGRGSNQPQHF; DNA: TGCAGTGCTAGAGGTCGGGGGTCCAATCAGCCCCAGCATTTT
size: many; D: .; J: TRBJ2-1; V: TRBV3-1; CDR3: CASSPHGSRANEQFF; DNA: TGTGCCAGCAGCCCCCATGGTTCTAGGGCCAATGAGCAGTTCTTC
size: many; D: .; J: TRBJ1-4; V: TRBV18; CDR3: CASSSRTEKLFF; DNA: TGTGCCAGCTCATCGCGGACAGAAAAACTGTTTTTT
size: .; D: .; J: TRBJ2-2; V: TRBV4-1; CDR3: CASSQGQMNTGELFF; DNA: TGCGCCAGCAGCCAAGGCCAGATGAACACCGGGGAGCTGTTTTTT
size: many; D: TRBD2; J: TRBJ2-2; V: TRBV12-3/TRBV12-4; CDR3: CASTPLLAANTGELFF; DNA: TGTGCCAGCACCCCCTTACTAGCGGCGAACACCGGGGAGCTGTTTTTT
size: many; D: .; J: TRBJ2-7; V: TRBV19; CDR3: CASTTDPYSYEQYF; DNA: TGTGCCAGTACTACGGACCCTTATTCCTACGAGCAGTACTTC
size: many; D: TRBD2; J: TRBJ2-7; V: TRBV2; CDR3: CASSSSGLAGERYEQYF; DNA: TGTGCCAGCAGTTCCTCGGGACTAGCGGGAGAACGGTACGAGCAGTACTTC